The clone carrying this T cell receptor (beta chain) appeared a few times. The sample belongs to a study of T-cell memory formation after mild COVID-19. Study-wide context: Clusters of TCRs were largely donor specific.

The V gene lost 3 bases and the J gene lost 3 bases, with 20 bases spanning the gap. The CDR3 loop spans 17 amino acids. Germline CDR1 and CDR2: KGHDR and SFDVKD. TCRdb analysed the 5' RACE reads with MiXCR anew, one entry per CDR3 protein. The repertoire holds around 370,000 distinct CDR3 sequences, with around 20% as singletons. The sequence derives from an adult woman who had mild COVID-19 (a few samples of this study predate the infection). Cell type and time point are not known. The rearrangement uses TRBV24-1 and TRBJ2-7; D remains ambiguous. What was sequenced was PBMCs or a T cell subset sorted from them (not recorded which). The CDR3 DNA is TGTGCCACCAGTGATAGTTTAATATCGTTGGCCCTCTACGAGCAGTACTTC. This encodes CATSDSLISLALYEQYF.